The 11 T cell receptor beta chains below were found in one sample sequenced in a study of blood T cell repertoires in COVID-19. Clones were read by immunoSEQ multiplex PCR, and TCRdb kept only the in-frame ones, dropping some. The data show about 170,000 clones, with under 85% seen just once and roughly 1.1% held by the top ten. The sample taken for sequencing was peripheral blood. Every receptor here comes from a man aged 55 to 70 who had recovered from COVID-19.

The chain combines TRBV10-3 with TRBJ1-1; 8 bases line up with TRBD1. This CDR3 has 15 amino acids. Germline-derived CDR1 and CDR2 are ENHRY and SYGVKD. The V gene end was trimmed by 10 bases and the J gene end by 4 bases; junction bases not matched to a gene: 14. The CDR3 spells CATEGAGGAGTEAFF. CDR3 bases: TGTGCCACCGAGGGGGCAGGGGGCGCCGGCACTGAAGCTTTCTTT.

This chain connects TRBV9 to TRBJ2-7; TRBD1 is a possible D gene (5 bases). Deletions cut 1 base from V and 0 bases from J, with 14 bases between. CDR1 is SGDLS, CDR2 YYNGEE, per germline. The CDR3 spans 16 residues. CDR3 nucleotides: TGTGCCAGCAGCGTACCCCGACAGCCATACTCCTACGAGCAGTACTTC. It translates to CASSVPRQPYSYEQYF.

This clone was found once. V is TRBV5-4 and J is TRBJ2-7; 7 positions agree with TRBD1. In germline, CDR1 is SGHNT, CDR2 YYREEE (reference sequence). The CDR3 runs to 14 residues. After removal of 3 bases from V and 3 bases from J, the junction contained 6 bases not matched to a gene. CDR3 bases: TGTGCCAGCAGCTACGACAGGGACAACTACGAGCAGTACTTC. Translating gives CASSYDRDNYEQYF.

The J gene is TRBJ1-1, the V gene TRBV21-1; TRBD1 was called by the table and not checked on the DNA. TRBV21-1 is designated a pseudogene. This CDR3 has 17 residues. CDR3 sequence (DNA): TGTGCCAGCAGCAAAGGGTGTCAACGCGTGGGCGACACTGAAGCTTTCTTT. Translating it yields CASSKGCQRVGDTEAFF.

The chain carries TRBV18 and TRBJ1-2; TRBD1 might be the D (5 bases). Germline V gene data show CDR1 as KGHSH and CDR2 as LQKENI. V gave up 0 bases and J gave up 3 bases, with 14 bases separating them. The CDR3 length is 16 residues. Here the CDR3 reads CASSPPIRGRHYGYTF. The CDR3 DNA reads as TGTGCCAGCTCACCACCGATAAGGGGCCGACACTATGGCTACACCTTC.

The gene calls are TRBV14 and TRBJ2-2, with 9 bases identical to TRBD1. V was clipped by 5 bases and J by 7 bases; unmatched bases: 5. Germline lookup yields CDR1 SGHDN and CDR2 FVKESK. The CDR3 covers 14 residues. CDR3 coding DNA: TGTGCCAGCAGCTTACAGGGGGCAGGCGGGGAGCTGTTTTTT. Protein: CASSLQGAGGELFF.

CDR3 DNA: TGTGCCAGCAGCCTTAATTCCGGGACAGGGGGTCGAACTTTCTTT. It specifies CASSLNSGTGGRTFF. The V and J genes are TRBV11-1 and TRBJ1-1; 11 nucleotides align to TRBD1. There are 15 residues in the CDR3. Germline trimming cut 5 bases from V and 12 bases from J; bases unmatched to any gene: 14. Germline-derived CDR1 and CDR2 are SGHAT and FQDESV (reference sequence).

The chain uses TRBV3-1 (or the pseudogene TRBV3-2) and TRBJ2-5, with D perhaps matching TRBD2 (5 bases). With 1 base removed from V and 5 bases from J, the gap between germline ends came to 5 bases. The germline V gene has CDR1 LGHDT and CDR2 YNNKEL (reference sequence). CDR3 length equals 12 residues. The CDR3 DNA reads as TGTGCCAGCAGCCAAGGGAGGGAGACCCAGTACTTC. Protein sequence: CASSQGRETQYF.

In this sample, this clone turned up once. The chain couples TRBV4-3 to TRBJ1-1; D gene uncertain. Germline CDR1 and CDR2: LGHNA and YSLEER. V was clipped by 1 base and J by 7 bases, with 13 bases between them. This CDR3 contains 14 residues. The DNA of the CDR3 is TGCGCCAGCAGCCAAGTTACCCCACGAGGTGAAGCTTTCTTT. This translates into CASSQVTPRGEAFF.

This clone showed up just once. The chain employs TRBV9 and TRBJ1-6; 10 bases align to TRBD1. V lost 4 bases to trimming and J lost 3 bases; unmatched junction nucleotides: 7. CDR3 length: 17 amino acids. The germline CDR1 and CDR2 sequences are SGDLS and YYNGEE. This CDR3 is CASSPGTGDLYNSPLHF. CDR3 in DNA: TGTGCCAGCAGCCCTGGGACAGGGGACCTCTATAATTCACCCCTCCACTTT.

The chain links TRBV7-2 to TRBJ2-7, with 7 bases matching TRBD1. Germline values: CDR1 SGHTA, CDR2 FQGNSA. J was trimmed by 2 bases and V by 5 bases; bases with no gene match: 9. The CDR3 is 15 residues long. The CDR3 DNA is TGTGCCAGCAGCGAAGGGACAGCGGACACCTACGAGCAGTACTTC. The encoded protein is CASSEGTADTYEQYF.